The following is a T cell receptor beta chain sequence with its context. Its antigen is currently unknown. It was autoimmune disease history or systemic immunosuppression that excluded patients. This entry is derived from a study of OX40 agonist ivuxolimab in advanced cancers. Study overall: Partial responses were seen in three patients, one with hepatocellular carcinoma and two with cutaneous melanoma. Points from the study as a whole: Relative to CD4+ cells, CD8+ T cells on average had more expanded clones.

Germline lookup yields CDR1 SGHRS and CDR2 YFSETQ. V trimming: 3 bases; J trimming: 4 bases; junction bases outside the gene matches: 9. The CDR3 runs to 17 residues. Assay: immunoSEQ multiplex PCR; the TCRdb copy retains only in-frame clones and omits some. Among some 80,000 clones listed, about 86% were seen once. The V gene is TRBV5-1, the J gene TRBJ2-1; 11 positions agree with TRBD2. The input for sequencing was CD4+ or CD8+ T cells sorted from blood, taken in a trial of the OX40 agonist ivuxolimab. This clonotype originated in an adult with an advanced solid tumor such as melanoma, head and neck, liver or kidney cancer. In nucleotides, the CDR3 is TGCGCCAGCAGCTCTTCTAGCGGGGGGTCTCTATACAATGAGCAGTTCTTC. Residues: CASSSSSGGSLYNEQFF.